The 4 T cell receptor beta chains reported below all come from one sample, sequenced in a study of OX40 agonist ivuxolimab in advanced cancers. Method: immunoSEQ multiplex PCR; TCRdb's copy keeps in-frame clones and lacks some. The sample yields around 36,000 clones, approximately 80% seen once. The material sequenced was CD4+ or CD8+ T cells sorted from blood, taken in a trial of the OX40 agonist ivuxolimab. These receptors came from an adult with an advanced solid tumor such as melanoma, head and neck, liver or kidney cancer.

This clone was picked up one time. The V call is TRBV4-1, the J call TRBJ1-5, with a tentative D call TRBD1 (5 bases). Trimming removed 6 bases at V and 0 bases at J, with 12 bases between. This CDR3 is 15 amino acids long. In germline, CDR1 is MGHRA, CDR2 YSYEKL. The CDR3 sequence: CASRGEANSNQPQHF. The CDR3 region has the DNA TGCGCCAGCAGGGGGGAAGCAAATAGCAATCAGCCCCAGCATTTT.

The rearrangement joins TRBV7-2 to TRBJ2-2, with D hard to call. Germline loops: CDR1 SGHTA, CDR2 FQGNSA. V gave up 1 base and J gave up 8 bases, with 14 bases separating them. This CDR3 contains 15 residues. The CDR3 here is CASSLDARRQGELFF. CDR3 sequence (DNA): TGTGCCAGCAGCTTAGATGCCAGGCGACAAGGGGAGCTGTTTTTT.

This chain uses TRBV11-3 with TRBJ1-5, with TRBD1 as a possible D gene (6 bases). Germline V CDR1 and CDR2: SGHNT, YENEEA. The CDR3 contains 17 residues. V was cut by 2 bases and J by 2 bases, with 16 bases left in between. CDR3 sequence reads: CASSLPPARQGNQPQHF. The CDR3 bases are TGTGCCAGCAGCTTACCACCAGCCAGACAGGGCAATCAGCCCCAGCATTTT.

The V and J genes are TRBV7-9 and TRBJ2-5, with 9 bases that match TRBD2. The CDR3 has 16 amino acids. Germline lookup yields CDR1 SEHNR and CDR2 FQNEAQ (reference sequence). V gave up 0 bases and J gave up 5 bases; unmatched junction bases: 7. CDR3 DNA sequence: TGTGCCAGCAGCTTAGCGGCGGGAGGGCCCCGGGAGACCCAGTACTTC. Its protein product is CASSLAAGGPRETQYF.